This TCR beta chain stems from a study of shared clonotypes between healthy human individuals (dated by TCRdb to 2018 to 2021). About the full investigation: The cohort comprised a couple of women and a few men aged 18 to 49 years. Per donor, three plates each were used for CD4 naive and CD4 memory, two for CD8 naive, and one for CD8 memory. To estimate repertoire size and how much clonotype sharing occurs between individuals, the study deeply sequenced the blood TCR repertoires of several healthy adults. Libraries were prepared and TCR repertoires were sequenced by different laboratories using diverse techniques, in order to increase sequencing depth and limit assay-specific biases. Each donor's leukapheresis produced roughly between roughly 0.85 and 9.5 billion PBMCs.

Only a few counts were recorded for this clone. Its antigen has not been determined. No base-level quality is on record; no much larger clone is a single base apart. The donors were healthy, HIV-negative adults who had no recently reported acute infections or vaccinations. Every donor was a Caucasian adult living in Nashville, Tennessee, USA. CD4+ T cells were enriched through magnetic negative selection, after which naive cells were positively selected on CD45RA and the remaining negative fraction served as the memory subset. Blood was collected by leukapheresis, and PBMCs were isolated by Ficoll-Histopaque density gradient centrifugation and then cryopreserved in liquid nitrogen vapor phase. Analytical flow cytometry was used to check the purity and quantity of each magnetically sorted T cell population. Each sorted fraction had its genomic DNA isolated and then quantified by UV absorbance on a Nanodrop 2000c.

General study outcomes and caveats: Pairwise subsampling led to the expectation that sequencing depth would affect the degree of clonotype sharing among donors. The genetic and exposure-history diversity represented was limited by the small number of donors. Naive subsets generally had larger estimated clonotype richness than memory subsets. Rarefaction of sorted-subset datasets indicated incomplete sequencing despite the large sequencing depth. Clonotypes shared by all four sorted-subset donors showed higher generation probabilities than non-shared clonotypes. Roughly 5.2% of naive CD4, 3.5% of naive CD8, approximately 2% of memory CD4, and about 0.4% of memory CD8 clonotypes were shared across several donors. Sampling was limited to blood, and TCR repertoires in tissue likely differ from TCR repertoires in blood.

Using the deep immunoSEQ assay, multiplex PCR amplified TCR CDR3 regions from genomic DNA. For each cell subset, the extracted genomic DNA was distributed evenly across all wells of several immunoSEQ 96-well plates, and each plate served as one replicate. For sorted subsets, each replicate PCR was loaded with 200 ng genomic DNA, equivalent to about 30,000 T cell genomes. The purified libraries were quantified using a Qubit 3.0 fluorometer, sized with a Bioanalyzer 2100, and then quantified again using the KAPA Library Quantification kit. Each immunoSEQ 96-well plate was sequenced on its own single-read 150-cycle Illumina NextSeq 550 flow cell. The original methods were these. Because the immunoSEQ output included only junctional sequences and no quality scores, the filtering could not be the same as the filtering used for full-length reads. To assign V/J genes and CDR3, sequences were annotated against IMGT germline references using PyIR, a Python wrapper for IgBLAST v1.9. Reads were removed for weak V/J assignments (E-value above 1e-6), missing CDR3, stop codons, out-of-frame junctions, or ambiguous translated residues. V3J clonotypes were defined as sequences sharing the same inferred V gene, J gene, and CDR3 amino acid sequence. Percentage overlap between repertoires was calculated by dividing the number of shared unique clonotypes by the size of the smaller repertoire. Three approaches were used to assess repertoire richness: RTK rarefaction, the Chao1 estimator, and Recon v2.1 estimates of unobserved clonotypes. Generation probabilities were computed with OLGA for all TCRbeta clonotypes obtained by the gDNA method from four donors. TCRdb carries this immuneACCESS record with in-frame sequences only. Its versions omit some clonotypes, under half of them owing to an unresolved V gene in the studies checked, with the rest unexplained. The D gene and trimming were derived from the DNA, and the V and J assignments and clone size from that table. The sample profile shows approximately 2.4 million clones; 90% to 97% of them were found once. The top ten hold less than 0.15% of the sample.

The CDR3 starts with the cysteine, ends with the phenylalanine, and has 14 residues. Just the 42-base CDR3 DNA is kept, in frame starting at base 1. Trimming removed 5 bases from V and 7 bases from J; the gene matches leave 5 bases unexplained. The germline V gene encodes CDR1 SEHNR and CDR2 FQNEAQ (reference sequence). The V and J genes are TRBV7-9 and TRBJ1-5; the central 10 bases match TRBD1. Specimen: naive CD4+ T cells sorted from blood. The meaning of the sample's cell subset or site label: CD45RA+ positively selected. This receptor was taken from a man between 18 and 29 years old in good health. The DNA sequence is TGTGCCAGCAGCGGGACAGGGGAAGGCCAGCCCCAGCATTTT. Protein translation: CASSGTGEGQPQHF.